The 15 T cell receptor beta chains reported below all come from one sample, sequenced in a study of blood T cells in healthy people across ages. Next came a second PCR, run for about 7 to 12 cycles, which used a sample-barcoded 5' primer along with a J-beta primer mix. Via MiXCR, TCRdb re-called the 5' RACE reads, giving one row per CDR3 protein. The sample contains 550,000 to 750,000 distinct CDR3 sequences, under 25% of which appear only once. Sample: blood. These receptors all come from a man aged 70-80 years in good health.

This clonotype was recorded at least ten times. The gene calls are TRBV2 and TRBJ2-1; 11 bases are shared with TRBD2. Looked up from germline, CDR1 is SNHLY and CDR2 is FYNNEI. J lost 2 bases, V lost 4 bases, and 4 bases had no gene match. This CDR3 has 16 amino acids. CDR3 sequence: CASSASGRSTYNEQFF. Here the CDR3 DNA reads TGTGCCAGCAGTGCTAGCGGGAGGTCAACCTACAATGAGCAGTTCTTC.

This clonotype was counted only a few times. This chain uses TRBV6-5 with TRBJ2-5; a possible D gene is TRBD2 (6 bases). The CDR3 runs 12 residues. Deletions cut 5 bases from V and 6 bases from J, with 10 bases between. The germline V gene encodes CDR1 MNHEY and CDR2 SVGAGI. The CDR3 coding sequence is TGTGCCAGCAGTAGGGCGGGGAAGACCCAGTACTTC. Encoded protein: CASSRAGKTQYF.

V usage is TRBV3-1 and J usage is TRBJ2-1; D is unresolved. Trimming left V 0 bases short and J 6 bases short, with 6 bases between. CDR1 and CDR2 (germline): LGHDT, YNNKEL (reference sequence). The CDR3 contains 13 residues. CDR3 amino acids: CASSQDSPNEQFF. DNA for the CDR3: TGTGCCAGCAGCCAAGATTCGCCCAATGAGCAGTTCTTC.

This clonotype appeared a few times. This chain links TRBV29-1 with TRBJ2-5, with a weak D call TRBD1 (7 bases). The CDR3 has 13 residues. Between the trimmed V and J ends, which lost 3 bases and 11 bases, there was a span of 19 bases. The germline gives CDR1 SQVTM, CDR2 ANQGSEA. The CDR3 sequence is CSVEGQGGGEQYF. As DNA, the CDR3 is TGCAGCGTTGAGGGGCAGGGGGGCGGGGAGCAGTACTTC.

CDR3 nucleotides: TGCAGTGCTAGTTTACAAGTAAAAGAGACCCAGTACTTC. It is translated as CSASLQVKETQYF. The chain couples TRBV20-1 to TRBJ2-5; no definite D call. V was clipped by 3 bases and J by 3 bases, with 11 bases between them. This CDR3 contains 13 residues. Per the germline V gene, CDR1 is DFQATT and CDR2 is SNEGSKA (reference sequence).

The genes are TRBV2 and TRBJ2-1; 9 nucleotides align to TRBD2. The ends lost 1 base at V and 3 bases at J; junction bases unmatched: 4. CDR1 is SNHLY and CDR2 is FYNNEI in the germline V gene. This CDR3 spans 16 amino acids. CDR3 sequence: CASSEGFSGSYNEQFF. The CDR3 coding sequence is TGTGCCAGCAGTGAAGGCTTTAGCGGGAGCTACAATGAGCAGTTCTTC.

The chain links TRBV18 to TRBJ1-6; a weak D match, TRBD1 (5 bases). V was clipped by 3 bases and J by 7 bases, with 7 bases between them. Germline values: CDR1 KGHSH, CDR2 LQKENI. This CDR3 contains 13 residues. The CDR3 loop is CASSPGLNSPLHF. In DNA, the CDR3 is TGTGCCAGCTCACCGGGACTCAATTCACCCCTCCACTTT.

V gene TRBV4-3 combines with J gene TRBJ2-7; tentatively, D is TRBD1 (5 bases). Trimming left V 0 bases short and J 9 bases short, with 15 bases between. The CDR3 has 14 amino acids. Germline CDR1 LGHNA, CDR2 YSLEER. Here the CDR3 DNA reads TGCGCCAGCAGCCAAGATAGTTGGCAGGGCAGGCAGTACTTC. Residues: CASSQDSWQGRQYF.

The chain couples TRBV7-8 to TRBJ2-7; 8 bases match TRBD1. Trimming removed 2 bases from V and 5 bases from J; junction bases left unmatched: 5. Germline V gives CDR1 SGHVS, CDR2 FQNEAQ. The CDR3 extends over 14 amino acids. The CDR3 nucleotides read TGTGCCAGCAGCTTATCAGGGGGCGCCAACGAGCAGTACTTC. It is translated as CASSLSGGANEQYF. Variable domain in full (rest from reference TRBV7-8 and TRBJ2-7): GAGVSQSPRYKVAKRGQDVALRCDPISGHVSLFWYQQALGQGPEFLTYFQNEAQLDKSGLPSDRFFAERPEGSVSTLKIQRTQQEDSAVYLCASSLSGGANEQYFGPGTRLTVT.

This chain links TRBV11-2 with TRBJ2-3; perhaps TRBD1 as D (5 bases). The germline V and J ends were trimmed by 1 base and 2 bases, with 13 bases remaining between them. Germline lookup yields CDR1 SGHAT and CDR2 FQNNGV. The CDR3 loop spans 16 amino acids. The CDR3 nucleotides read TGTGCCAGCAGCTTAGTTTACCAGGGAAACACAGATACGCAGTATTTT. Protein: CASSLVYQGNTDTQYF. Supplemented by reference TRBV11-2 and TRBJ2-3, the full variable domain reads EAGVAQSPRYKIIEKRQSVAFWCNPISGHATLYWYQQILGQGPKLLIQFQNNGVVDDSQLPKDRFSAERLKGVDSTLKIQPAKLEDSAVYLCASSLVYQGNTDTQYFGPGTRLTVL.

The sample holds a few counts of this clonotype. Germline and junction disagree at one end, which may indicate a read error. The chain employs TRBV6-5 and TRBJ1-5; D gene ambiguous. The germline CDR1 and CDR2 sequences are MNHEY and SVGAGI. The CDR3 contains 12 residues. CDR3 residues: CASSHSGQPQHF. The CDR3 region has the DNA TGTGCCAGCAGTCACTCCGGTCAGCCCCAGCATTTT.

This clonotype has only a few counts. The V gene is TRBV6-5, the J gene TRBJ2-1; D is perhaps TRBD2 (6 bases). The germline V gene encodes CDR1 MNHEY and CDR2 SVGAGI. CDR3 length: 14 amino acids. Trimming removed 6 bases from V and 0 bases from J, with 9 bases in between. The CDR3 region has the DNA TGTGCCAGCAGGCTAGCGCTCTCCTACAATGAGCAGTTCTTC. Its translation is CASRLALSYNEQFF.

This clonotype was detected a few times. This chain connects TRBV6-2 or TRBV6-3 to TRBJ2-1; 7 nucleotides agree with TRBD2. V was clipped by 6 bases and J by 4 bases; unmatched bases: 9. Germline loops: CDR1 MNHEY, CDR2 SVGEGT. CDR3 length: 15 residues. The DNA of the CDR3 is TGTGCCAGCAGCCCGGGACTACTCTTTTACAATGAGCAGTTCTTC. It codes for CASSPGLLFYNEQFF.

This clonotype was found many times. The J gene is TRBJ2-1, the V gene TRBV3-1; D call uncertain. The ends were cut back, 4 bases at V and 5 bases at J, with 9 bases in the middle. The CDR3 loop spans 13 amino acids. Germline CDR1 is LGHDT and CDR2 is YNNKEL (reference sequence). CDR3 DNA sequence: TGTGCCAGCAGCCCCCGGATTAACAATGAGCAGTTCTTC. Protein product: CASSPRINNEQFF.

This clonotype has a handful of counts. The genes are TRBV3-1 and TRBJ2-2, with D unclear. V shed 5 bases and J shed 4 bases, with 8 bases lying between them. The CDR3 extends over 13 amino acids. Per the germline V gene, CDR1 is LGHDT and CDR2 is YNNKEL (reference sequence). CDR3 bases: TGTGCCAGCAGCTCCCCGCGCACCGGGGAGCTGTTTTTT. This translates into CASSSPRTGELFF.